The 11 T cell receptor beta chains below all came from one sample that was sequenced in a study of naive and memory T cell subsets. Two oligonucleotides, mixed equimolar, formed the beta constant-region primer covering TRBC1 and TRBC2. TCRdb analysed the UMI-ligation and nested PCR reads with MiXCR anew, one entry per CDR3 protein. The table records around 90,000 distinct CDR3 sequences, 6% to 7.5% of them present only once. Sequencing input: central memory CD4+ T cells from blood. Receptors were obtained from a human donor in good health.

In this sample, this clonotype turned up many times. The genes are TRBV7-6 and TRBJ2-7; D possibly corresponds to TRBD1 (5 bases). Looked up from germline, CDR1 is SGHVS and CDR2 is FNYEAQ. V lost 5 bases, J lost 0 bases, and 14 bases lay in between. The CDR3 totals 15 residues. CDR3 protein: CASSIAKDISYEQYF. In nucleotides, the CDR3 is TGTGCCAGCAGCATTGCCAAGGACATCTCCTACGAGCAGTACTTC.

This clonotype was observed many times. This sequence joins TRBV4-1 and TRBJ1-4, with no clear D. Per germline, CDR1 MGHRA and CDR2 YSYEKL. The CDR3 runs to 18 residues. V was shortened by 1 base and J by 4 bases, with 19 bases between the two germline ends. The CDR3, as DNA: TGCGCCAGCAGCCAAGCCCAATCTTTGCTCTTGGGTAATGAAAAACTGTTTTTT. Protein sequence: CASSQAQSLLLGNEKLFF.

The rearrangement uses TRBV6-6 and TRBJ2-1; the D is unclear. Germline V lookup: CDR1 MNHNY, CDR2 SVGAGI (reference sequence). This CDR3 region has 16 residues. Trimming removed 0 bases from V and 5 bases from J, with 14 bases in between. The CDR3 loop is CASSYSGGKRDNEQFF. The CDR3 nucleotides read TGTGCCAGCAGTTACTCGGGTGGCAAACGGGACAATGAGCAGTTCTTC.

This clonotype occurred many times. The chain's CDR3 is CASSVGAGANVLTF. The CDR3 DNA follows: TGTGCCAGCAGCGTTGGAGCCGGGGCCAACGTCCTGACTTTC. J is TRBJ2-6 and V is TRBV5-4; D is uncertain. The V gene's germline CDR1 is SGHNT and CDR2 YYREEE (reference sequence). The CDR3 has 14 residues. V was shortened by 4 bases and J by 4 bases, with 9 bases between the two germline ends.

Many counts were recorded for this clonotype. The V and J genes are TRBV6-5 and TRBJ2-5; 10 bases are a match to TRBD2. V lost 5 bases and J lost 5; bases outside the gene matches: 11. CDR1 is MNHEY and CDR2 is SVGAGI in the germline V gene. This CDR3 contains 16 residues. The CDR3: CASSHTSGGAGETQYF. The CDR3 nucleotides are TGTGCCAGCAGTCACACAAGCGGGGGGGCCGGTGAGACCCAGTACTTC.

The genes are TRBV19 and TRBJ2-7; D perhaps matches TRBD1 (5 bases). Germline CDR1 reads LNHDA; CDR2 reads SQIVND (reference sequence). The V end was cut by 9 bases, the J end by 1 base, with 16 bases between. The CDR3 consists of 14 residues. The CDR3, as DNA: TGTGCCAGCGGTAAGGCAGGGTCGTCCTACGAGCAGTACTTC. This codes for CASGKAGSSYEQYF.

This clonotype was counted many times. CDR3: CASSPGSSGETQYF. The DNA of the CDR3 is TGTGCCAGCTCACCGGGGAGTTCGGGGGAGACCCAGTACTTC. This chain uses TRBV18 with TRBJ2-5; tentatively, D is TRBD2 (5 bases). Trimming took off 3 bases at V and 5 bases at J, with 13 bases between the two ends. Per the germline V gene, CDR1 is KGHSH and CDR2 is LQKENI. CDR3 length: 14 amino acids.

This clonotype was seen more than once but under ten times. The chain recombines TRBV6-6 with TRBJ2-7; TRBD2 is a possible D gene (6 bases). Germline values: CDR1 MNHNY, CDR2 SVGAGI (reference sequence). The CDR3 has 13 amino acids. Trimming removed 10 bases from V and 1 base from J, with 14 bases in between. CDR3 sequence: CATLHGGSYEQYF. CDR3 bases: TGTGCCACTCTACACGGGGGTTCCTACGAGCAGTACTTC.

The chain joins TRBV28 to TRBJ2-3; the D gene is possibly TRBD2 (6 bases). The CDR3 runs to 15 residues. Trimming took off 5 bases at V and 8 bases at J, with 20 bases between the two ends. The germline V gene has CDR1 MDHEN and CDR2 SYDVKM. The CDR3 protein is CASSLPTRVIVTQYF. The DNA for the CDR3 is TGTGCCAGCAGTCTCCCGACTAGGGTTATAGTTACGCAGTATTTT.

This clonotype was found a few times. This clone may be a read error of a much larger clone one base away. This chain uses TRBV7-2 with TRBJ2-3; D remains ambiguous. Germline V gene sequence: CDR1 SGHTA, CDR2 FQGNSA. This CDR3 comprises 11 residues. V lost 4 bases, J lost 5 bases, and 4 bases lay in between. The CDR3 is CASSWGDTQYF. As DNA, the CDR3 is TGTGCCAGCAGCTGGGGAGATACGCAGTATTTT. The full variable domain, completed using reference TRBV7-2 and TRBJ2-3, is GAGVSQSPSNKVTEKGKDVELRCDPISGHTALYWYRQSLGQGLEFLIYFQGNSAPDKSGLPSDRFSAERTGGSVSTLTIQRTQQEDSAVYLCASSWGDTQYFGPGTRLTVL.

The chain combines TRBV6-2 or TRBV6-3 with TRBJ1-5; no clear D. The CDR3 loop spans 15 amino acids. Germline CDR1 is MNHEY and CDR2 is SVGEGT. V dropped 8 bases and J dropped 2 bases, with 16 bases sitting between them. The CDR3 DNA reads as TGTGCCAGCTCGGGTCTGCTAATGGGCAATCAGCCCCAGCATTTT. This sequence encodes CASSGLLMGNQPQHF.